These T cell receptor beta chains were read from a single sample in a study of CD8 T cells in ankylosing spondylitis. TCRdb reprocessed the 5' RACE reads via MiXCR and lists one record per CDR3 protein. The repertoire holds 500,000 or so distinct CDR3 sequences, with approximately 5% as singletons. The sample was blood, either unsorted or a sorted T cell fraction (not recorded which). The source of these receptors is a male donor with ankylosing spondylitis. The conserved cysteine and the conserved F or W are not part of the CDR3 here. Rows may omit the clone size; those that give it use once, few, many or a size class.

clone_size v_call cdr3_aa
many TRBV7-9 ASSWTGDQPQH
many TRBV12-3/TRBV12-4 ASSRISYEQY
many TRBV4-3 ASSQEITFEQY
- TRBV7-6 ASSPGQALRLGQF
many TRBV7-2 ASSYGAANTEAF
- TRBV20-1 SARVPGPQETQY
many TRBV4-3 ASSQTRVEDTQY
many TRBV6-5 ASSLQTGYSYEQY
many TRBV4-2 ASSQGVQERGEAF
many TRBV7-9 ASSLYGNYEQY
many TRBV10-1 ASSGHGTGSYEQY
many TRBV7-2 ASSPRAGDIPEQF
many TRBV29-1 SVDSTSGRQETQY
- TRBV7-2 ASSYRTSGELNIQY
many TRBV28 ASSNRDRVTGYT
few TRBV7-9 ASSLGRTFYNEQF
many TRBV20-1 SARAVDRVETQY
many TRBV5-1 ASSLGENNQPQH
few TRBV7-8 ASSIRPLAGANNEQF
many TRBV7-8 ASTLPGTVNTGELF
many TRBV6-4 ASSTGDNSPLH
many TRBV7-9 ASRAPIKGVPGELF
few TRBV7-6 ASSLWRPSVRETQY
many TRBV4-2 ASSPSGRQKNIQY
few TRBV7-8 ASSFIVHSGLSTDTQY
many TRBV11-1 ASSSIGDTGELF
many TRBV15 ATSRVRARLI
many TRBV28 ASSLYGGPGDYGYT
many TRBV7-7 ASSLAQGASYNEQF
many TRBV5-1 ASSLSTSGNEQY
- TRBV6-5 ASSYEMRRSNEQF
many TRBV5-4 ASRRGEVNEQF
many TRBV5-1 ASSLGPNTGELF
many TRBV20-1 SARDPGRALDTQY
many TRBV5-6 ASSRITGSEREKLF
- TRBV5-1 ASSGEVGRVSGANVLT
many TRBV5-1 ASRPTVNQPQH
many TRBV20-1 SANAIKGYT
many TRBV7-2 ASSPSGDRAEAF
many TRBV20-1 SARVAGGQSYNEQF
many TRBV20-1 SARPGVTYNEQF